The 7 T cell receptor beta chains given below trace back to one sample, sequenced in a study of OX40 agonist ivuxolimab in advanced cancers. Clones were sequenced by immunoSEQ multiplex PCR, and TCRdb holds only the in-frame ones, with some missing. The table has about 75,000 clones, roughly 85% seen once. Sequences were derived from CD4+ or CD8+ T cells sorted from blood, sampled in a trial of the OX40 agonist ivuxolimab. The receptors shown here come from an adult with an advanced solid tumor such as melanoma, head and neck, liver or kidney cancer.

CDR3 residues: CASSLTRGGSPLHF. In nucleotides, the CDR3 is TGCGCCAGCAGCCTCACTCGCGGGGGATCACCCCTCCACTTT. This rearrangement joins TRBV4-1 to TRBJ1-6, with TRBD1 as a possible D gene (5 bases). V lost 4 bases to trimming and J lost 10 bases, with 14 bases between them. The CDR3 consists of 14 residues. From germline, CDR1 is MGHRA and CDR2 YSYEKL.

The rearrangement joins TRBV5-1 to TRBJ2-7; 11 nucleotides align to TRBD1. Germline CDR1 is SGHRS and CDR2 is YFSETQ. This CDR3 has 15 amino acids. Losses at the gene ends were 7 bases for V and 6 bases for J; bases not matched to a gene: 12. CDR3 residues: CASARSGQGASEQYF. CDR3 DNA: TGCGCCAGCGCAAGGTCTGGACAGGGGGCTAGCGAGCAGTACTTC.

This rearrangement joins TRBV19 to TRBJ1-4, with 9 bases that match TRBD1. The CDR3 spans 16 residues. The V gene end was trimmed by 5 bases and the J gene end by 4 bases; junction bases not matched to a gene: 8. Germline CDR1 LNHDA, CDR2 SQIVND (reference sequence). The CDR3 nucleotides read TGTGCCAGTAGTTGGGGGACAGGGAGAGGTAATGAAAAACTGTTTTTT. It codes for CASSWGTGRGNEKLFF.

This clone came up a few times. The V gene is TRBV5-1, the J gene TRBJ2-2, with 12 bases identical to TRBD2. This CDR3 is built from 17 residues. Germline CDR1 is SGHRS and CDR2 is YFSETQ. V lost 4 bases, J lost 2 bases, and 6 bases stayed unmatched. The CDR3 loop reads CASSLGLAGLNTGELFF. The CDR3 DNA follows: TGCGCCAGCAGCCTCGGACTAGCGGGACTTAACACCGGGGAGCTGTTTTTT. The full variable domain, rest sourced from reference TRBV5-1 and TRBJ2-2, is KAGVTQTPRYLIKTRGQQVTLSCSPISGHRSVSWYQQTPGQGLQFLFEYFSETQRNKGNFPGRFSGRQFSNSRSEMNVSTLELGDSALYLCASSLGLAGLNTGELFFGEGSRLTVL.

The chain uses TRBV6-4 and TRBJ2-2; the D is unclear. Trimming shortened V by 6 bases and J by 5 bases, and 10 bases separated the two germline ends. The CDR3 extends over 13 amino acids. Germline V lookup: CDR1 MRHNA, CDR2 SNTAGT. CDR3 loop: CASSPTQTGELFF. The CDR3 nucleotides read TGTGCCAGCAGCCCGACACAGACCGGGGAGCTGTTTTTT.

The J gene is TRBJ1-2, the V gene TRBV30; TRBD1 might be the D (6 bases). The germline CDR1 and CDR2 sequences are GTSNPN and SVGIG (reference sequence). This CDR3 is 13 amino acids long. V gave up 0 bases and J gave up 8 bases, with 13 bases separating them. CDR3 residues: CAWSVPGGGGYTF. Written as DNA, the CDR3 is TGTGCCTGGAGTGTCCCGGGGGGCGGCGGCTACACCTTC.

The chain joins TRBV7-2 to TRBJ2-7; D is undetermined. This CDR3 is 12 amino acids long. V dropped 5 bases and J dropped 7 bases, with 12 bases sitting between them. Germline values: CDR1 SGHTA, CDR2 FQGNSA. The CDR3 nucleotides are TGTGCCAGCAGCCCCCAGGTTGGAGAGCAGTACTTC. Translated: CASSPQVGEQYF.